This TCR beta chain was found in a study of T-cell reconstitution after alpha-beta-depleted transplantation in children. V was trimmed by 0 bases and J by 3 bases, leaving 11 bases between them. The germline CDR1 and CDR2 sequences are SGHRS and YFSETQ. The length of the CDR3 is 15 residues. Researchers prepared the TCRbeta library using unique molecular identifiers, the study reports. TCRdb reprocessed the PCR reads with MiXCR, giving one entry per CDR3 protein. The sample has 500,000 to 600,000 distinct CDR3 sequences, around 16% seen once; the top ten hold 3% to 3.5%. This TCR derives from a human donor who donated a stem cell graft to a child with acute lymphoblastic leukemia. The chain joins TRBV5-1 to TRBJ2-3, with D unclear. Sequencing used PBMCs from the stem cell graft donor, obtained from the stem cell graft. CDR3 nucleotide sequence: TGCGCCAGCAGCTTGGTCCTGTATAGGACAGATACGCAGTATTTT. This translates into CASSLVLYRTDTQYF. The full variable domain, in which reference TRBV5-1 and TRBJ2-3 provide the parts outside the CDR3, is KAGVTQTPRYLIKTRGQQVTLSCSPISGHRSVSWYQQTPGQGLQFLFEYFSETQRNKGNFPGRFSGRQFSNSRSEMNVSTLELGDSALYLCASSLVLYRTDTQYFGPGTRLTVL.